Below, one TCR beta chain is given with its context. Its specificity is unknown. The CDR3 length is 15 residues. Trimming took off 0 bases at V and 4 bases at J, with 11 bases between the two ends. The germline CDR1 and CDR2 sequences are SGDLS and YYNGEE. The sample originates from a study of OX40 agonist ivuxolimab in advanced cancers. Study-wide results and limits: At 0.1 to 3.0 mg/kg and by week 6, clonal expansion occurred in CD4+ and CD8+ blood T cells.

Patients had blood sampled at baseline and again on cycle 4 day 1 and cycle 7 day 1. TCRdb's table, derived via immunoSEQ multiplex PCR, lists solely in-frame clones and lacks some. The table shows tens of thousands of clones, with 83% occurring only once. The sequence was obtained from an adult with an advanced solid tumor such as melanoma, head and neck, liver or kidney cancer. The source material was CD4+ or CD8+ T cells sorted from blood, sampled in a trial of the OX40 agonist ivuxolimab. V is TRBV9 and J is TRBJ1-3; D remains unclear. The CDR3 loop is CASSVGGLRGNTIYF. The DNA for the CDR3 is TGTGCCAGCAGCGTAGGAGGGCTCCGGGGAAACACCATATATTTT. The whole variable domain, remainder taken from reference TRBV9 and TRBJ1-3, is DSGVTQTPKHLITATGQRVTLRCSPRSGDLSVYWYQQSLDQGLQFLIQYYNGEERAKGNILERFSAQQFPDLHSELNLSSLELGDSALYFCASSVGGLRGNTIYFGEGSWLTVV.